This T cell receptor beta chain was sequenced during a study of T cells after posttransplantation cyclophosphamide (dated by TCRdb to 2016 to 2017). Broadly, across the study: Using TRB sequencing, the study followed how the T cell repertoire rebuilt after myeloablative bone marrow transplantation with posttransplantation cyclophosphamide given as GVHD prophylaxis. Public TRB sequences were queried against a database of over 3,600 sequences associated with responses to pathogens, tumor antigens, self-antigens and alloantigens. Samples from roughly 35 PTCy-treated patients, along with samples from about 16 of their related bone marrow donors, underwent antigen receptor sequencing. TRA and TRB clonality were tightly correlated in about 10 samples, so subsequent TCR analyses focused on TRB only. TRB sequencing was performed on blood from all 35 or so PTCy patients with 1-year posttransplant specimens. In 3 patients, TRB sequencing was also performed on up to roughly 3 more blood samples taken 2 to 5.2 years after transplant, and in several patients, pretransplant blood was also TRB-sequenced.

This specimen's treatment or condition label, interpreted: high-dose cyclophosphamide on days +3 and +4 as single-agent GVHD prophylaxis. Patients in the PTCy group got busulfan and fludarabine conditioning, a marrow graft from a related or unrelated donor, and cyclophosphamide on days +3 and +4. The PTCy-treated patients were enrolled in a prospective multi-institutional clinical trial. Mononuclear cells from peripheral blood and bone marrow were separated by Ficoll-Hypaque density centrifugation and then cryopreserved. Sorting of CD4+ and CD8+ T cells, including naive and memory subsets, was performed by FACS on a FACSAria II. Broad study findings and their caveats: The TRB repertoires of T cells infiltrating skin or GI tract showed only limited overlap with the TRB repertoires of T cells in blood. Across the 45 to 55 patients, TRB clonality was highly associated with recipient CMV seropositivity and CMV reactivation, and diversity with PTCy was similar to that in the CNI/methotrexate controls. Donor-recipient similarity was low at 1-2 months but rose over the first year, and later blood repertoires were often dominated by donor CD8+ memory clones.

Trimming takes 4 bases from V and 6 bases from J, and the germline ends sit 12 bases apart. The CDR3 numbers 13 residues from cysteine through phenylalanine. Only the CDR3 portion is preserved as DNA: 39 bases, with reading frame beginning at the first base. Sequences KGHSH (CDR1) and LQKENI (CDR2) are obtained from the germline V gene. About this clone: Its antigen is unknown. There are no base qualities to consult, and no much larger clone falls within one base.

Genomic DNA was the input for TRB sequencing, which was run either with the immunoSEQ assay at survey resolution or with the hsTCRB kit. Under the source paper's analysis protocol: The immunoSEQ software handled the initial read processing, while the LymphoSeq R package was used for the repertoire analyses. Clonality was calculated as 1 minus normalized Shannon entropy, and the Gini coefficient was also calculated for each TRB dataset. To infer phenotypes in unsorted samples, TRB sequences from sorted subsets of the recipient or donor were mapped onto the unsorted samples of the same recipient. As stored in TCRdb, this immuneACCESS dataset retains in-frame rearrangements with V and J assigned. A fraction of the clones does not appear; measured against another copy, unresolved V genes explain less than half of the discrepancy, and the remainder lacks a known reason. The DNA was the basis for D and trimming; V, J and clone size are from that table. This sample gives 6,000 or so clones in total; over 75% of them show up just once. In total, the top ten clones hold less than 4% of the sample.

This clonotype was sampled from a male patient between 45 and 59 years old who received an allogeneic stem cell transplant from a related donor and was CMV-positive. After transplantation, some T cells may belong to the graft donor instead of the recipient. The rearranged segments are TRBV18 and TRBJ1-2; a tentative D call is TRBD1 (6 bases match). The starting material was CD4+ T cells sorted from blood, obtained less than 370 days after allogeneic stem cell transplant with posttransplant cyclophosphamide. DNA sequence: TGTGCCAGCTCACAACAGGGAATTGATGGCTACACCTTC. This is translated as CASSQQGIDGYTF.